These 27 T cell receptor beta chains were sequenced from one sample in a study of blood T cell repertoires in COVID-19. Measured with immunoSEQ multiplex PCR; TCRdb has only the in-frame clones, and not every one. Seen here are about 190,000 clones, roughly four fifths observed once, and the top ten hold roughly 12%. Specimen: peripheral blood. The receptors shown here come from a man in his fifties who had recovered from COVID-19.

The rearrangement links TRBV28 to TRBJ1-1; unclear D gene. Germline V lookup: CDR1 MDHEN, CDR2 SYDVKM. The CDR3 spans 15 residues. V lost 6 bases to trimming and J lost 1 base, with 15 bases between them. The CDR3, as DNA: TGTGCCAGCAGACCCGCACCCAGGCAGAACACTGAAGCTTTCTTT. This encodes CASRPAPRQNTEAFF.

The chain has TRBV4-3 and TRBJ2-4; 8 positions match TRBD2. Germline loops: CDR1 LGHNA, CDR2 YSLEER. V dropped 3 bases and J dropped 7; count of bases not matched to a gene: 17. The CDR3 spans 18 residues. CDR3 coding DNA: TGCGCCAGCAGCCAGGCAATAGGAGCGGGAGCTTTAGTGAACATTCAGTACTTC. Protein: CASSQAIGAGALVNIQYF.

V is TRBV11-2 and J is TRBJ1-2; D perhaps matches TRBD1 (5 bases). V dropped 7 bases and J dropped 4 bases, with 13 bases sitting between them. This CDR3 spans 13 amino acids. Germline CDR1 SGHAT, CDR2 FQNNGV. CDR3 sequence (DNA): TGTGCCAGCACCGCCGGACATGGCTATGGCTACACCTTC. Protein sequence: CASTAGHGYGYTF.

The chain has TRBV7-9 and TRBJ1-1; TRBD1 aligns across 7 bases. The germline gives CDR1 SEHNR, CDR2 FQNEAQ (reference sequence). The ends lost 2 bases at V and 4 bases at J; junction bases unmatched: 10. CDR3 size: 16 residues. The CDR3 loop is CASSLSAGGRGTEAFF. CDR3 DNA: TGTGCCAGCAGCTTATCGGCAGGGGGGCGTGGCACTGAAGCTTTCTTT.

The chain recombines TRBV7-6 with TRBJ1-1, with D unresolved. There are 12 residues in the CDR3. Germline-derived CDR1 and CDR2 are SGHVS and FNYEAQ. V was pared by 5 bases and J by 6 bases, with 10 bases between. CDR3 nucleotide sequence: TGTGCCAGCAGCACGACTGGCGCTGAAGCTTTCTTT. Its translation is CASSTTGAEAFF.

The CDR3 is CASNGGRTNYEQYF. The DNA of the CDR3 is TGTGCCAGTAACGGGGGGAGGACAAATTACGAGCAGTACTTC. The chain couples TRBV19 to TRBJ2-7, with 7 bases matching TRBD2. J was trimmed by 4 bases and V by 7 bases; bases with no gene match: 10. Germline lookup yields CDR1 LNHDA and CDR2 SQIVND (reference sequence). The CDR3 is made up of 14 amino acids. Full variable domain (outside the CDR3, taken from reference TRBV19 and TRBJ2-7): DGGITQSPKYLFRKEGQNVTLSCEQNLNHDAMYWYRQDPGQGLRLIYYSQIVNDFQKGDIAEGYSVSREKKESFPLTVTSAQKNPTAFYLCASNGGRTNYEQYFGPGTRLTVT.

V and J are TRBV28 and TRBJ2-1, with 8 bases identical to TRBD2. The V gene's germline CDR1 is MDHEN and CDR2 SYDVKM. The CDR3 totals 17 residues. The V segment lost 3 bases and the J segment 8 bases; nucleotides outside the gene matches: 15. CDR3 protein: CASSFSVAGGQSYEQFF. CDR3 DNA sequence: TGTGCCAGCAGTTTTTCGGTGGCGGGAGGACAAAGTTATGAGCAGTTCTTC.

This clone was detected once. V usage is TRBV29-1 and J usage is TRBJ2-3; no firm D call. CDR1 SQVTM and CDR2 ANQGSEA come from the germline V gene. The CDR3 loop spans 12 amino acids. Trimming cost V 8 bases and J 2 bases, with 11 bases left between them. The CDR3 nucleotides are TGCAGCACGACTCAGAACACAGATACGCAGTATTTT. Protein product: CSTTQNTDTQYF.

The chain uses TRBV19 and TRBJ1-3; the D is unclear. V lost 5 bases to trimming and J lost 0 bases, with 11 bases between them. CDR1 LNHDA and CDR2 SQIVND come from the germline V gene (reference sequence). This CDR3 is 15 amino acids long. This chain's CDR3 is CASSPTVSSGNTIYF. DNA of the CDR3: TGTGCCAGTAGTCCTACAGTCTCCTCTGGAAACACCATATATTTT. Based on the CDR3 plus reference TRBV19 and TRBJ1-3, the full variable domain is DGGITQSPKYLFRKEGQNVTLSCEQNLNHDAMYWYRQDPGQGLRLIYYSQIVNDFQKGDIAEGYSVSREKKESFPLTVTSAQKNPTAFYLCASSPTVSSGNTIYFGEGSWLTVV.

The chain uses TRBV11-2 and TRBJ2-2; 12 nucleotides agree with TRBD2. The trim removed 5 bases at V and 3 bases at J, leaving 7 bases unmatched. CDR1 and CDR2 from the germline V gene are SGHAT and FQNNGV. The length of the CDR3 is 17 residues. Written as DNA, the CDR3 is TGTGCCAGCAGCGAAAGACTAGCGGGAGTCTACACCGGGGAGCTGTTTTTT. It translates to CASSERLAGVYTGELFF.

The genes are TRBV3-1 (or the pseudogene TRBV3-2) and TRBJ1-6; no clear D. The ends were cut back, 0 bases at V and 8 bases at J, with 14 bases in the middle. This CDR3 spans 16 amino acids. Per the germline V gene, CDR1 is LGHDT and CDR2 is YNNKEL (reference sequence). This CDR3 reads CASSQDSTALYSPLHF. CDR3 DNA: TGTGCCAGCAGCCAAGATTCCACAGCTTTGTATTCACCCCTCCACTTT.

J is TRBJ2-5 and V is TRBV7-6; possibly TRBD2 for D (6 bases). The CDR3 loop spans 15 amino acids. Trimming took off 3 bases at V and 5 bases at J, with 16 bases between the two ends. Germline values: CDR1 SGHVS, CDR2 FNYEAQ. In DNA, the CDR3 is TGTGCCAGCAGCTTTCCGACTAGAGGGAGGGAGACCCAGTACTTC. This codes for CASSFPTRGRETQYF.

The rearrangement joins TRBV30 to TRBJ2-4; 9 bases are shared with TRBD1. Trimming took 2 bases from V and 0 from J; bases not matched to a gene: 14. Germline V CDR1 and CDR2: GTSNPN, SVGIG (reference sequence). The CDR3 runs 19 residues. In DNA form, the CDR3 reads TGTGCCTGGAGTTCAGAGGGGACAGGGTGGGCTTTAGCCAAAAACATTCAGTACTTC. Protein product: CAWSSEGTGWALAKNIQYF.

The chain has TRBV27 and TRBJ1-3, with 7 bases that match TRBD1. Trimming took 1 base from V and 1 from J; bases not matched to a gene: 10. From germline, CDR1 is MNHEY and CDR2 SMNVEV (reference sequence). This CDR3 contains 18 residues. CDR3: CASSLYAPGGYSGNTIYF. CDR3 DNA sequence: TGTGCCAGCAGTTTATATGCGCCAGGGGGTTATTCTGGAAACACCATATATTTT.

Here the CDR3 reads CASSLAATPRGDTQYF. The CDR3 DNA reads TGTGCCAGCAGCTTGGCGGCGACCCCGAGAGGTGATACGCAGTATTTT. The J gene is TRBJ2-3, the V gene TRBV5-6; the D is unclear. The CDR3 length is 16 residues. Trimming pared 0 bases from V and 6 bases from J, leaving 17 bases between. In germline, CDR1 is SGHDT, CDR2 YYEEEE.

This chain's CDR3 is CASTDRGQTGELFF. CDR3 bases: TGTGCCAGCACCGACAGGGGGCAAACCGGGGAGCTGTTTTTT. The V gene is TRBV6-5, the J gene TRBJ2-2, with TRBD1 identical over 10 bases. With 7 bases clipped from V and 5 bases from J, the junction kept 4 bases outside the gene matches. The CDR3 sequence is 14 residues long. Germline CDR1 MNHEY, CDR2 SVGAGI.

This sequence joins TRBV6-2 or TRBV6-3 and TRBJ2-7; TRBD1 matches 7 bases. The V gene's germline CDR1 is MNHEY and CDR2 SVGEGT. The CDR3 consists of 13 residues. The V gene end was trimmed by 6 bases and the J gene end by 2 bases; junction bases not matched to a gene: 4. This CDR3 reads CASSWGQTYEQYF. The CDR3 DNA reads as TGTGCCAGCAGCTGGGGACAGACCTACGAGCAGTACTTC.

V usage is TRBV7-2 and J usage is TRBJ2-7, with TRBD2 matching 9 bases. The trim removed 5 bases at V and 2 bases at J, leaving 4 bases unmatched. In germline, CDR1 is SGHTA, CDR2 FQGNSA. The CDR3 covers 14 residues. Written as DNA, the CDR3 is TGTGCCAGCAGCCCGGGACTAGCTACCTACGAGCAGTACTTC. The encoded protein is CASSPGLATYEQYF.

This sequence joins TRBV5-6 and TRBJ2-1; 13 bases agree with TRBD2. Germline-derived CDR1 and CDR2 are SGHDT and YYEEEE. V lost 4 bases, J lost 13 bases, and 8 bases stayed unmatched. This CDR3 has 14 residues. The CDR3, as DNA: TGTGCCAGCAGCCCTCGACTAGCGGGAGGCCCTCAGTTCTTC. Translation: CASSPRLAGGPQFF.

This rearrangement joins TRBV3-1 (or the pseudogene TRBV3-2) to TRBJ1-3, with D hard to call. The CDR3 spans 14 residues. The V end was cut by 6 bases, the J end by 2 bases, with 11 bases between. In germline, CDR1 is LGHDT, CDR2 YNNKEL (reference sequence). The CDR3 sequence: CASSPGSTGNTIYF. The CDR3 region has the DNA TGTGCCAGCAGTCCGGGTTCCACTGGAAACACCATATATTTT.

This clone was observed a handful of times. The chain combines TRBV7-9 with TRBJ1-1; D not certain. Germline lookup yields CDR1 SEHNR and CDR2 FQNEAQ (reference sequence). This CDR3 spans 14 amino acids. The V gene lost 5 bases and the J gene lost 2 bases, with 12 bases spanning the gap. The CDR3 spells CASSPGVANTEAFF. DNA for the CDR3: TGTGCCAGCAGCCCCGGGGTTGCTAACACTGAAGCTTTCTTT.

The rearrangement uses TRBV15 and TRBJ1-1; D is perhaps TRBD1 (5 bases). V was trimmed by 8 bases and J by 6 bases, leaving 16 bases between them. The CDR3 is 13 amino acids. The germline V gene has CDR1 LNHNV and CDR2 YYDKDF (reference sequence). In nucleotides, the CDR3 is TGTGCCACCGGTCGGGTGCAACAGGCTGAAGCTTTCTTT. Its protein product is CATGRVQQAEAFF.

The V gene is TRBV27, the J gene TRBJ1-2; the match to TRBD1 covers 7 bases. The CDR3 has 15 residues. With V trimmed by 4 bases and J by 3 bases, 8 bases remained unmatched. Germline V lookup: CDR1 MNHEY, CDR2 SMNVEV (reference sequence). CDR3: CASSSIRGSDYGYTF. CDR3 nucleotides: TGTGCCAGCAGTTCCATCAGGGGGTCGGACTATGGCTACACCTTC.

J is TRBJ1-6 and V is TRBV7-9, with 8 bases matching TRBD1. From germline, CDR1 is SEHNR and CDR2 FQNEAQ (reference sequence). The CDR3 loop spans 16 amino acids. With V trimmed by 5 bases and J by 9 bases, 12 bases remained unmatched. This CDR3 is CASSPGRGQVSSPLHF. For the CDR3, the DNA is TGTGCCAGCAGCCCCGGCAGGGGGCAAGTAAGTTCACCCCTCCACTTT.

There are a few counts of this clone. J is TRBJ2-7 and V is TRBV7-3, with TRBD2 matching 8 bases. The V and J ends lost 3 bases and 0 bases, in that order; junction bases with no gene match: 1. The CDR3 has 14 residues. The germline gives CDR1 SGHTA, CDR2 FQGTGA. The CDR3 DNA sequence: TGTGCCAGCAGCTTCAGCGGGAGCTCCTACGAGCAGTACTTC. Its translation is CASSFSGSSYEQYF. The full variable domain, completed using reference TRBV7-3 and TRBJ2-7, is GAGVSQTPSNKVTEKGKYVELRCDPISGHTALYWYRQSLGQGPEFLIYFQGTGAADDSGLPNDRFFAVRPEGSVSTLKIQRTERGDSAVYLCASSFSGSSYEQYFGPGTRLTVT.

The chain employs TRBV5-1 and TRBJ2-1; unclear D gene. The V and J ends lost 4 bases and 5 bases respectively, with 13 bases between them. Per germline, CDR1 SGHRS and CDR2 YFSETQ. The CDR3 extends over 14 amino acids. CDR3 bases: TGCGCCAGCAGCAGAAAGCCCAGCGACAATGAGCAGTTCTTC. This sequence encodes CASSRKPSDNEQFF.

This clone showed up just once. The V call is TRBV5-1, the J call TRBJ2-6; weak D call: TRBD2 (7 bases). Deletions cut 4 bases from V and 2 bases from J, with 13 bases between. This CDR3 region has 16 residues. Germline CDR1 and CDR2: SGHRS and YFSETQ. The CDR3 region has the DNA TGCGCCAGCAGCCTGTCGGGGGGCGCTGGGGCCAACGTCCTGACTTTC. It codes for CASSLSGGAGANVLTF.